Below, one TCR beta chain is given with its context. Amplified TCR beta CDR3 regions derived from RNA transcripts. The HTBI primer set drove a first-round RT-PCR of the TCR CDR3. MiXCR, applied by TCRdb to the multiplex PCR reads, yields one record per CDR3 protein. This sample has fewer than 700,000 distinct CDR3 sequences, with more than 15% found just once. The data were taken from a study of T cells in Graves' hyperthyroidism and ophthalmopathy. Germline V lookup: CDR1 MNHEY, CDR2 SMNVEV (reference sequence). The junction had 3 bases not matched to a gene; V was cut back by 3 bases and J by 9 bases. The CDR3 covers 14 residues. The authors obtained PBMCs from 10 ml of fresh peripheral blood.

This chain joins TRBV27 and TRBJ2-1; 12 bases agree with TRBD1. The sequenced sample consisted of blood. The TCR comes from a woman aged 18 to 35 with Graves' ophthalmopathy. The CDR3 loop is CASSFGTGGLEQFF. As DNA, the CDR3 is TGTGCCAGCAGTTTTGGGACAGGGGGCCTTGAGCAGTTCTTC.